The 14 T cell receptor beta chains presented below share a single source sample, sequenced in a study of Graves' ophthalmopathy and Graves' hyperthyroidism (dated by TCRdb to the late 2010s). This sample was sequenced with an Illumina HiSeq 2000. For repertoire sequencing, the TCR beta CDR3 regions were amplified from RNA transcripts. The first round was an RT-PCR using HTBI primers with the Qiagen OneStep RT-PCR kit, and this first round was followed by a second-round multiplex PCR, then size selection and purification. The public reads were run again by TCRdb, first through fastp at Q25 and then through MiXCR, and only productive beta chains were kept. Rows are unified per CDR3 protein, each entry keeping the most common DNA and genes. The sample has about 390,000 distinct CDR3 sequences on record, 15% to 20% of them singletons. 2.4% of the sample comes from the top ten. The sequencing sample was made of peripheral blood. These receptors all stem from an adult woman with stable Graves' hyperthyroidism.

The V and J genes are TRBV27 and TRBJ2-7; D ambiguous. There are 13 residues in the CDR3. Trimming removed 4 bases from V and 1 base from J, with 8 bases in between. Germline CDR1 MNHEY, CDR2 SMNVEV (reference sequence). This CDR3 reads CASSSHESYEQYF. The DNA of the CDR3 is TGTGCCAGCAGTTCTCACGAATCCTACGAGCAGTACTTC.

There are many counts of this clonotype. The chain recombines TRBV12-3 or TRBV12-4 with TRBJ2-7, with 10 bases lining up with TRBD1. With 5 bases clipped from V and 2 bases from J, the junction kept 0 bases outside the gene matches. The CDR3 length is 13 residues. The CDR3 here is CASSGTGAYEQYF. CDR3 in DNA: TGTGCCAGCAGTGGGACAGGGGCCTACGAGCAGTACTTC.

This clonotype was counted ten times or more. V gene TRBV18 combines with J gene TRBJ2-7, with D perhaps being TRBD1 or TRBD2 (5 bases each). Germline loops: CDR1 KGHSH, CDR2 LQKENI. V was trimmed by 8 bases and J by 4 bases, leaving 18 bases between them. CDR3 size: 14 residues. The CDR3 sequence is CASPNGRDGYEQYF. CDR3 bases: TGTGCCAGCCCAAATGGACGGGACGGATACGAGCAGTACTTC. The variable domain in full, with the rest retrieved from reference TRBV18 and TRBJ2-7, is NAGVMQNPRHLVRRRGQEARLRCSPMKGHSHVYWYRQLPEEGLKFMVYLQKENIIDESGMPKERFSAEFPKEGPSILRIQQVVRGDSAAYFCASPNGRDGYEQYFGPGTRLTVT.

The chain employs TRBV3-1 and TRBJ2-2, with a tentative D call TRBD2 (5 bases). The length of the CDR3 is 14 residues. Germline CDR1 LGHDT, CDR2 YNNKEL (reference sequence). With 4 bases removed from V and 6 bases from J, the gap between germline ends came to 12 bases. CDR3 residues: CASSPRSGSGELFF. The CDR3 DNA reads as TGTGCCAGCAGCCCCCGATCGGGGTCCGGGGAGCTGTTTTTT.

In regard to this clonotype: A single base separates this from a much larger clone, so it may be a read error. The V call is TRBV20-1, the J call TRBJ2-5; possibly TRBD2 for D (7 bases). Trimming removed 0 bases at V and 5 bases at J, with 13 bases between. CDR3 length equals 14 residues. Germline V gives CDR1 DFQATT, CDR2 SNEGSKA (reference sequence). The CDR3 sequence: CSARERGRAETQYF. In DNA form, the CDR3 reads TGCAGTGCTAGAGAGAGGGGGAGGGCGGAGACCCAGTACTTC.

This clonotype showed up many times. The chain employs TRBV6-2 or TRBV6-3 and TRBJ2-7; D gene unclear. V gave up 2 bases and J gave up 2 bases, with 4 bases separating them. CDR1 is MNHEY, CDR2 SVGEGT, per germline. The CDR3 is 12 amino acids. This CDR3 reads CASSYGTYEQYF. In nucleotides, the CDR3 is TGTGCCAGCAGTTACGGCACCTACGAGCAGTACTTC.

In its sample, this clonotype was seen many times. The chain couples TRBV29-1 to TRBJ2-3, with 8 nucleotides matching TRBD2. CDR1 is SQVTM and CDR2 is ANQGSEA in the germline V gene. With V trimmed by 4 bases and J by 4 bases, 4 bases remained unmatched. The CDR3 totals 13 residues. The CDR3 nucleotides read TGCAGCGTTGTCGGGAGGGTCGCAGATACGCAGTATTTT. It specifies CSVVGRVADTQYF.

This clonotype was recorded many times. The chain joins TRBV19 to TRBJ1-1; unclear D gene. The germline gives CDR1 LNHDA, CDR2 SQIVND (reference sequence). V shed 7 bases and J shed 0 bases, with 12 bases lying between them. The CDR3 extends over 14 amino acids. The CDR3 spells CASTPSPLNTEAFF. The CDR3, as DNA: TGTGCCAGTACCCCTTCCCCGTTGAACACTGAAGCTTTCTTT.

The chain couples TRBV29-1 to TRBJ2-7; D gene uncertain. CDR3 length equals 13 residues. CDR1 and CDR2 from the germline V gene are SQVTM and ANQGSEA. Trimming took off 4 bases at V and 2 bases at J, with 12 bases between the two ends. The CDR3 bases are TGCAGCGTTGGGGCAGATTTACCCTACGAGCAGTACTTC. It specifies CSVGADLPYEQYF.

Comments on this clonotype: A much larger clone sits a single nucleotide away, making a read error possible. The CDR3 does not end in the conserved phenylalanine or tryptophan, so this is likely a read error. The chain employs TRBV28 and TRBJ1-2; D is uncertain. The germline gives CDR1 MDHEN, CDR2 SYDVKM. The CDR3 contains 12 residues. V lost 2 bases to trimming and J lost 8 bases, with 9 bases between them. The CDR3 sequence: CASSLGSEGYTL. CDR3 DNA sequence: TGTGCCAGCAGTTTAGGGTCGGAAGGCTACACCCTC.

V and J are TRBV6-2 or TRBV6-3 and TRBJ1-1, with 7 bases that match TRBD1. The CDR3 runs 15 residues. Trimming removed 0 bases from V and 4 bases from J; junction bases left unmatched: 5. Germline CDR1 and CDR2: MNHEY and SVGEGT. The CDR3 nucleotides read TGTGCCAGCAGTTACTCTCCGACAGGGCCCACTGAAGCTTTCTTT. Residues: CASSYSPTGPTEAFF.

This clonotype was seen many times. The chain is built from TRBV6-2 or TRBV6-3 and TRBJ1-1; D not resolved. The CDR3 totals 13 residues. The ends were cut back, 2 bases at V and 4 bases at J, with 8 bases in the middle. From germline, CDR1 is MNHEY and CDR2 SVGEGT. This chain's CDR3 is CASSYHGGTEAFF. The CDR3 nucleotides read TGTGCCAGCAGTTACCACGGCGGCACTGAAGCTTTCTTT.

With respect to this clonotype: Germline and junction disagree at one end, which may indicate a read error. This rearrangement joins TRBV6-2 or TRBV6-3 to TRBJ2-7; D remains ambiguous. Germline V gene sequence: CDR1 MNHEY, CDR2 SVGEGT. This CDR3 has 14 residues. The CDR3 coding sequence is TGTGCCAGCAGTTCCAGGATAAGACCCTACGATCAGTACTTC. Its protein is CASSSRIRPYDQYF.

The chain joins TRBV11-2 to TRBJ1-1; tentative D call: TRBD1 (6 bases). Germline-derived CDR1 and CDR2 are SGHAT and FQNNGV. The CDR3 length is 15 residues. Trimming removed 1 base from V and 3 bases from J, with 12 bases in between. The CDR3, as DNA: TGTGCCAGCAGCTTAGGGATGGGACATGACACTGAAGCTTTCTTT. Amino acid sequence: CASSLGMGHDTEAFF.